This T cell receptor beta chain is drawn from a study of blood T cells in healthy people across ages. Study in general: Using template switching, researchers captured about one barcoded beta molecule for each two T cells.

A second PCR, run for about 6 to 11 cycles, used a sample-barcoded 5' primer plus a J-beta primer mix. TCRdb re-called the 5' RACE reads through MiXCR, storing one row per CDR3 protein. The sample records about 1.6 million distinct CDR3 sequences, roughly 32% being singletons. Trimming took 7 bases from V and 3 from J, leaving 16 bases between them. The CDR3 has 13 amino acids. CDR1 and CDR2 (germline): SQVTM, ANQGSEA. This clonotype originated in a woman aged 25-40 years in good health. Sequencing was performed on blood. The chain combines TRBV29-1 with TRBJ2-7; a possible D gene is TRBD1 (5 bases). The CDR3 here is CSAATVLSYEQYF. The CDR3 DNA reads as TGCAGCGCCGCGACAGTGCTTAGCTACGAGCAGTACTTC.